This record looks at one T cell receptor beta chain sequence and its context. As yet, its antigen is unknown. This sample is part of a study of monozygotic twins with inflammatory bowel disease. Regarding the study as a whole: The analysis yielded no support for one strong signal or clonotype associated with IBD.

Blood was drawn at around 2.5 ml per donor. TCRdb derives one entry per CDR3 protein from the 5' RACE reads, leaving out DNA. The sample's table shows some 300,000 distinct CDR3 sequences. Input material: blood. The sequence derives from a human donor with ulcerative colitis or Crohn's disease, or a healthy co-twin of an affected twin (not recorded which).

The CDR3 region is CASSRTPTGGTSTDTQYF. The chain carries TRBV4-3 and TRBJ2-3; there is no DNA to check the TCRdb D call of TRBD2. The germline gives CDR1 LGHNA, CDR2 YSLEER. The CDR3 contains 18 residues.